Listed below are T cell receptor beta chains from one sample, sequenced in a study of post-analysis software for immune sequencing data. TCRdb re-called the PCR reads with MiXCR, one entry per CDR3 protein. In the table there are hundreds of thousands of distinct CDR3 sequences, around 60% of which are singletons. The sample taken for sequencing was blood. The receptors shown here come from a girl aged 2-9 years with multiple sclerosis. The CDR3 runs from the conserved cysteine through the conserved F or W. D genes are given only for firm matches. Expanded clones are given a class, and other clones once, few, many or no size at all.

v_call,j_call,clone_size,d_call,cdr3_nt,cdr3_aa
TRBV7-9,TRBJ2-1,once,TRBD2,TGTGCCAGCAGCTTGACTAGCGGGTCATGGGGGGAGCAGTTCTTC,CASSLTSGSWGEQFF
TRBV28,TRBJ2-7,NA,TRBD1,TGTGCCAGCAGTTCGCCGCGGGACAGGGTAGCTCACGAGCAGTACTTC,CASSSPRDRVAHEQYF
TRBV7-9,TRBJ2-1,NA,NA,TGTGCCAGCAGCCCGGGCGGTCCAGGCGAGCAGTTCTTC,CASSPGGPGEQFF
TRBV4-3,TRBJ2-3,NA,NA,TGCGCCAGCAGCCAAGATCGAAGGGGCGCGGGGACGCAGTATTTT,CASSQDRRGAGTQYF
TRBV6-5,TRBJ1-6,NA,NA,TGTGCCAGCAGTCCCTACAATTCGCCCCTCCACTTT,CASSPYNSPLHF
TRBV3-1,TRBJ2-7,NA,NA,TGTGCCAGCAGCCTTGGACCTAACTCCTACGAGCAGTACTTC,CASSLGPNSYEQYF
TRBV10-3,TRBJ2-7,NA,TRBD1,TGTGCCGTATTGGACAGGGGAGTGACCGAGCAGTACTTC,CAVLDRGVTEQYF
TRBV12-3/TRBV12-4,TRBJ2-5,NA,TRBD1,TGTGCCAGCAGTCAGGGACAGGCGGCCCCAGAGACCCAGTACTTC,CASSQGQAAPETQYF
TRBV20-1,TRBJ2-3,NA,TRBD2,TGCAGTGCTTCCCAACTTCCAGCGGGAGTTTTAGATACGCAGTATTTT,CSASQLPAGVLDTQYF
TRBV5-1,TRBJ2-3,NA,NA,TGCGCCAGCAGCCCAAAGGCCACCACAGATACGCAGTATTTT,CASSPKATTDTQYF
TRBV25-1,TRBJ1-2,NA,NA,TGTGCCAGCAATGATCTGGACGGATCTCGGGGGGGCTACACCTTC,CASNDLDGSRGGYTF
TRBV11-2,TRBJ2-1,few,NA,TGTGCCAGCAGCTTAGTATCCGCTGAGCAGTTCTTC,CASSLVSAEQFF
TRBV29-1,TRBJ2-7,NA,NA,TGCAGCGTTGATGGGTGGGGAAGCTCCTACGAGCAGTACTTC,CSVDGWGSSYEQYF
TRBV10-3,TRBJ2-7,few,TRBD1,TGTGCCATCCCCGGACAGGGAGACGAGCAGTACTTC,CAIPGQGDEQYF
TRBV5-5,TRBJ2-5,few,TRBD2,TGTGCCAGCAGCTTGGCTAGCGGGAGTTACCAAGAGACCCAGTACTTC,CASSLASGSYQETQYF
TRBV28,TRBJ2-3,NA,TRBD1,TGTGCCAGCAGTCTCCTCCCACAGGGGCCAGATACGCAGTATTTT,CASSLLPQGPDTQYF
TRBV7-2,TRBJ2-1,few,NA,TGTGCCAGCAGCTTAACGGCTACTGGCCACAATGAGCAGTTCTTC,CASSLTATGHNEQFF
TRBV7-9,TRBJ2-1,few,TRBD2,TGTGCCAGCAGCCTCTTGAAGCGGGGGAACAATGAGCAGTTCTTC,CASSLLKRGNNEQFF
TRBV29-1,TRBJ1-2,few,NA,TGCAGCGTCGTCAAGGTAGAGGGCATCTATGGCTACACCTTC,CSVVKVEGIYGYTF
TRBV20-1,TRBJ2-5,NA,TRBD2,TGCAGTGCCCACTACCCTAGCGGGGGGGGTGAGACCCAGTACTTC,CSAHYPSGGGETQYF
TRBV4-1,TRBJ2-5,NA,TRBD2,TGCGCCAGCAGCCAAGGGACTAGCGGGAGGGCCCGGGAGACCCAGTACTTC,CASSQGTSGRARETQYF
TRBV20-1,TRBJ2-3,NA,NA,TGCAGTGCTAGTCGGGCTAGTGATATCTCAGATACGCAGTATTTT,CSASRASDISDTQYF
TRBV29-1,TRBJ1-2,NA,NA,TGCACCTGCACAGAGAACTATGGCTACACCTTC,CTCTENYGYTF
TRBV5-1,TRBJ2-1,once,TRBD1,TGCGCCAGCAGCGAGGGACAGGGAGAATGGAATGAGCAGTTCTTC,CASSEGQGEWNEQFF
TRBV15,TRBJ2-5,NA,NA,TGTGCCACCAGCAGAGATCAGGGAGAGACCCAGTACTTC,CATSRDQGETQYF
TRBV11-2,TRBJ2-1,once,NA,TGTGCCAGCAGCTTGGGGGGGCGACCCCTCGATGAGCAGTTCTTC,CASSLGGRPLDEQFF
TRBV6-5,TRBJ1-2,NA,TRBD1,TGTGCCAGCAGTACAGCGGGCAGGGGGTATGGCTACACCTTC,CASSTAGRGYGYTF
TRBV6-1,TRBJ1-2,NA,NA,TGTGCCAGCCCCAGGGATGGCTACACCTTC,CASPRDGYTF
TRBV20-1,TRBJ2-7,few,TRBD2,TGCAGTGCTGAGGGACTAGGATCCTACGAGCAGTACTTC,CSAEGLGSYEQYF